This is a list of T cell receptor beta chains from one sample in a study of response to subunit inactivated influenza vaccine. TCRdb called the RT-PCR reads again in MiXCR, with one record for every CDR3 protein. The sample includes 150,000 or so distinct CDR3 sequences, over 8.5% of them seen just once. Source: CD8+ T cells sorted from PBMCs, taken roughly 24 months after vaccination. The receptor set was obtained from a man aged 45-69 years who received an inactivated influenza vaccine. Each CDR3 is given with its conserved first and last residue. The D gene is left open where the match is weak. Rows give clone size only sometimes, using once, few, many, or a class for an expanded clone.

CDR3: CSARIKGWGDTEAFF
DNA: TGCAGTGCTAGAATTAAAGGGTGGGGGGACACTGAAGCTTTCTTT
V: TRBV20-1
D: -
J: TRBJ1-1
size: few

CDR3: CASSLLQGDEKLFF
DNA: TGTGCCAGCAGCTTACTCCAGGGGGATGAAAAACTGTTTTTT
V: TRBV7-9
D: TRBD1
J: TRBJ1-4
size: few

CDR3: CAKMGRNQETQYF
DNA: TGTGCCAAAATGGGACGGAACCAAGAGACCCAGTACTTC
V: TRBV2
D: -
J: TRBJ2-5
size: -

CDR3: CASTPGDASGIQFF
DNA: TGTGCCAGCACCCCAGGAGACGCTAGCGGGATTCAGTTCTTC
V: TRBV9
D: TRBD2
J: TRBJ2-1
size: many

CDR3: CSARRSDTDTQYF
DNA: TGCAGTGCTAGACGCTCGGACACAGATACGCAGTATTTT
V: TRBV20-1
D: -
J: TRBJ2-3
size: few

CDR3: CATSDAGTGLNQPQHF
DNA: TGTGCCACCAGTGATGCCGGGACAGGGCTGAATCAGCCCCAGCATTTT
V: TRBV24-1
D: TRBD1
J: TRBJ1-5
size: -

CDR3: CASSFQGQETQYF
DNA: TGTGCCAGCAGTTTCCAGGGCCAAGAGACCCAGTACTTC
V: TRBV12-3/TRBV12-4
D: -
J: TRBJ2-5
size: few

CDR3: CSVCRTGNFPPEPDTQYF
DNA: TGCAGCGTTTGTCGGACAGGCAACTTCCCCCCGGAGCCAGATACGCAGTATTTT
V: TRBV29-1
D: TRBD1
J: TRBJ2-3
size: -

CDR3: CASSLLAGDSHYEQYF
DNA: TGTGCCAGCAGCTTATTAGCGGGGGACTCTCATTACGAGCAGTACTTC
V: TRBV7-6
D: TRBD2
J: TRBJ2-7
size: few

CDR3: CASSLGGGGYNEQFF
DNA: TGTGCCAGCAGTTTAGGTGGGGGGGGCTACAATGAGCAGTTCTTC
V: TRBV12-3/TRBV12-4
D: TRBD2
J: TRBJ2-1
size: -

CDR3: CASSFGLTYEQYF
DNA: TGCGCCAGCAGCTTCGGGCTTACCTACGAGCAGTACTTC
V: TRBV5-1
D: -
J: TRBJ2-7
size: -

CDR3: CASRVSNEQFF
DNA: TGTGCCAGCAGGGTTAGCAATGAGCAGTTCTTC
V: TRBV11-2
D: -
J: TRBJ2-1
size: many

CDR3: CASQSRDRPYEQYF
DNA: TGTGCCAGCCAATCCCGGGACAGACCCTACGAGCAGTACTTC
V: TRBV27
D: TRBD1
J: TRBJ2-7
size: few

CDR3: CASSQELGSAYNEQFF
DNA: TGCGCCAGCAGCCAGGAACTAGGGAGCGCCTACAATGAGCAGTTCTTC
V: TRBV4-3
D: -
J: TRBJ2-1
size: few

CDR3: CATSSPQRENEQFF
DNA: TGTGCCACCAGCAGCCCACAGCGGGAGAATGAGCAGTTCTTC
V: TRBV15
D: TRBD2
J: TRBJ2-1
size: few

CDR3: CASSPEGAGQPQHF
DNA: TGTGCCAGCAGCCCGGAGGGGGCGGGTCAGCCCCAGCATTTT
V: TRBV3-1
D: TRBD1
J: TRBJ1-5
size: few

CDR3: CASRTPSGANVLTF
DNA: TGTGCCAGCAGAACCCCCTCTGGGGCCAACGTCCTGACTTTC
V: TRBV6-2/TRBV6-3
D: -
J: TRBJ2-6
size: many

CDR3: CASSYGPGGTDTQYF
DNA: TGTGCCAGCAGTTATGGCCCGGGGGGCACAGATACGCAGTATTTT
V: TRBV6-2/TRBV6-3
D: -
J: TRBJ2-3
size: -

CDR3: CSVEDRLAAYNEQFF
DNA: TGCAGCGTTGAAGATAGACTAGCGGCCTACAATGAGCAGTTCTTC
V: TRBV29-1
D: TRBD2
J: TRBJ2-1
size: few

CDR3: CASSPGGLAAYNEQFF
DNA: TGTGCCAGCAGCCCCGGGGGACTAGCGGCGTACAATGAGCAGTTCTTC
V: TRBV9
D: TRBD2
J: TRBJ2-1
size: few

CDR3: CASSQVDRGQPQHF
DNA: TGCGCCAGCAGCCAGGTGGATCGGGGTCAGCCCCAGCATTTT
V: TRBV4-1
D: -
J: TRBJ1-5
size: many

CDR3: CASSAGMSDTDTQYF
DNA: TGTGCCAGCAGCGCAGGAATGTCCGACACAGATACGCAGTATTTT
V: TRBV7-8
D: -
J: TRBJ2-3
size: -

CDR3: CSVDGGHGYTF
DNA: TGCAGCGTTGACGGTGGGCATGGCTACACCTTC
V: TRBV29-1
D: -
J: TRBJ1-2
size: few

CDR3: CAISESVGGQKNIQYF
DNA: TGTGCCATCAGTGAGTCGGTCGGGGGACAGAAAAACATTCAGTACTTC
V: TRBV10-3
D: -
J: TRBJ2-4
size: medium-sized

CDR3: CASRDTGGRTDTQYF
DNA: TGTGCCAGCAGGGACACAGGGGGCCGTACAGATACGCAGTATTTT
V: TRBV6-1
D: TRBD1
J: TRBJ2-3
size: -

CDR3: CASSRHRKERTNTGELFF
DNA: TGCGCCAGCAGCCGGCATCGTAAGGAGCGGACGAACACCGGGGAGCTGTTTTTT
V: TRBV4-1
D: -
J: TRBJ2-2
size: few

CDR3: CAIRDREDEKLFF
DNA: TGTGCCATCAGGGACAGGGAGGATGAAAAACTGTTTTTT
V: TRBV10-3
D: TRBD1
J: TRBJ1-4
size: many

CDR3: CASRGTSGSPDEQFF
DNA: TGTGCCAGCAGGGGGACTAGCGGGAGTCCTGATGAGCAGTTCTTC
V: TRBV6-1
D: TRBD2
J: TRBJ2-1
size: many

CDR3: CASSSDGGAAYEQYF
DNA: TGTGCCAGCAGCTCAGATGGGGGGGCGGCCTACGAGCAGTACTTC
V: TRBV5-5
D: -
J: TRBJ2-7
size: many

CDR3: CASSLGAGQFSYEQYF
DNA: TGTGCCAGCAGCTTAGGCGCGGGACAGTTTTCCTACGAGCAGTACTTC
V: TRBV7-9
D: -
J: TRBJ2-7
size: -

CDR3: CASRDRGHEQFF
DNA: TGTGCCAGCAGAGACAGGGGGCATGAGCAGTTCTTC
V: TRBV12-3/TRBV12-4
D: TRBD1
J: TRBJ2-1
size: few

CDR3: CASSPPPSGGSDTQYF
DNA: TGTGCCAGCAGCCCCCCACCTAGCGGGGGCTCAGATACGCAGTATTTT
V: TRBV12-3/TRBV12-4
D: TRBD2
J: TRBJ2-3
size: -

CDR3: CASSVGWALPRNNEQFF
DNA: TGTGCCAGCAGCGTAGGATGGGCTTTGCCCAGGAACAATGAGCAGTTCTTC
V: TRBV9
D: -
J: TRBJ2-1
size: many

CDR3: CSARDVEWASGTDTQYF
DNA: TGCAGTGCTAGAGATGTGGAGTGGGCTAGCGGCACAGATACGCAGTATTTT
V: TRBV20-1
D: -
J: TRBJ2-3
size: many

CDR3: CASSLYGLGGVEANGYTF
DNA: TGTGCCAGCAGTTTATACGGGCTGGGGGGGGTCGAAGCAAATGGCTACACCTTC
V: TRBV28
D: -
J: TRBJ1-2
size: -

CDR3: CASSYSGQGAYTF
DNA: TGTGCCAGCAGTTACTCTGGACAGGGGGCATACACCTTC
V: TRBV6-5
D: TRBD1
J: TRBJ1-2
size: -

CDR3: CASSGGTTSGNTIYF
DNA: TGTGCCAGCAGTGGGGGGACCACCTCTGGAAACACCATATATTTT
V: TRBV9
D: -
J: TRBJ1-3
size: many

CDR3: CASSDGRLGSYNEQFF
DNA: TGTGCCAGCAGTGACGGGAGGCTGGGCTCCTACAATGAGCAGTTCTTC
V: TRBV6-2/TRBV6-3
D: TRBD2
J: TRBJ2-1
size: -

CDR3: CASSLTTGNTEAFF
DNA: TGTGCCAGCAGTTTAACAACCGGGAACACTGAAGCTTTCTTT
V: TRBV28
D: -
J: TRBJ1-1
size: few

CDR3: CASNLDTGELFF
DNA: TGTGCCAGCAACCTCGACACCGGGGAGCTGTTTTTT
V: TRBV7-9
D: -
J: TRBJ2-2
size: few

CDR3: CASSFGSNTGELFF
DNA: TGTGCCAGCAGTTTTGGGTCCAACACCGGGGAGCTGTTTTTT
V: TRBV28
D: -
J: TRBJ2-2
size: -

CDR3: CASSLFGTGGYEQYF
DNA: TGTGCCAGCAGTTTATTTGGGACAGGGGGCTACGAGCAGTACTTC
V: TRBV27
D: TRBD1
J: TRBJ2-7
size: -

CDR3: CASNLRDRGRAYEQYF
DNA: TGTGCCAGCAACCTCCGGGACAGGGGGCGAGCCTACGAGCAGTACTTC
V: TRBV12-3/TRBV12-4
D: TRBD1
J: TRBJ2-7
size: few

CDR3: CASSHTDRGRFSGANVLTF
DNA: TGTGCCAGCAGCCATACCGACAGGGGGAGATTCTCTGGGGCCAACGTCCTGACTTTC
V: TRBV3-1
D: TRBD1
J: TRBJ2-6
size: few

CDR3: CSVGLAEAYNEQFF
DNA: TGCAGCGTTGGACTAGCGGAAGCCTACAATGAGCAGTTCTTC
V: TRBV29-1
D: TRBD2
J: TRBJ2-1
size: -

CDR3: CASSLAWDGAYEQYF
DNA: TGTGCCAGCAGCTTAGCTTGGGACGGAGCCTACGAGCAGTACTTC
V: TRBV7-6
D: -
J: TRBJ2-7
size: few

CDR3: CASSLPLPSDPRTDTQYF
DNA: TGTGCCAGCAGCTTACCTCTACCAAGCGATCCCCGCACAGATACGCAGTATTTT
V: TRBV11-1
D: -
J: TRBJ2-3
size: few

CDR3: CSVSLLGLGDEQFF
DNA: TGCAGCGTTTCACTGCTTGGTCTAGGGGATGAGCAGTTCTTC
V: TRBV29-1
D: -
J: TRBJ2-1
size: many

CDR3: CASSLLRDSFADTQYF
DNA: TGTGCCAGCAGCCTCCTCCGGGATTCATTCGCAGATACGCAGTATTTT
V: TRBV11-2
D: -
J: TRBJ2-3
size: -

CDR3: CSARDPPNTEAFF
DNA: TGCAGTGCTAGAGATCCGCCAAACACTGAAGCTTTCTTT
V: TRBV20-1
D: -
J: TRBJ1-1
size: few

CDR3: CAIRLADYNEQFF
DNA: TGTGCCATCAGACTAGCGGACTACAATGAGCAGTTCTTC
V: TRBV10-3
D: TRBD2
J: TRBJ2-1
size: few

CDR3: CASSLPEGEFF
DNA: TGTGCCAGCAGCTTGCCGGAGGGGGAGTTCTTC
V: TRBV7-8
D: -
J: TRBJ2-1
size: -

CDR3: CASSPPLGQGKEQYF
DNA: TGTGCCAGCAGCCCCCCGCTGGGACAGGGGAAGGAGCAGTACTTC
V: TRBV7-9
D: TRBD1
J: TRBJ2-7
size: -